A selection of T cell receptor beta chains follows, all from one sample in a study of T cells after yellow fever vaccination. TCRdb called the 5' RACE reads again in MiXCR, with one record for every CDR3 protein. Of about 350,000 distinct CDR3 sequences in the sample, around 8.1% were seen once. The sequencing here drew on PBMCs, taken approximately 47 days after the first yellow fever vaccination. All receptors come from a man aged 18 to 29 who received the YFV17D yellow fever vaccine. Each CDR3 is given with its conserved first and last residue. D genes are given only for firm matches. Only some rows state a clone size, as once, few, many or a class for expanded clones.

clone_size d_call j_call v_call cdr3_nt cdr3_aa
few . TRBJ2-2 TRBV5-1 TGCGCCAGCAGCTTGGCGGGGCCCAACACCGGGGAGCTGTTTTTT CASSLAGPNTGELFF
few . TRBJ2-3 TRBV3-1 TGTGCCAGCAGCCAAGCCCCGGGGGAAGGCACAGATACGCAGTATTTT CASSQAPGEGTDTQYF
. . TRBJ1-6 TRBV19 TGTGCCAGTAGCCCGGGGCGTCTAGCGGGGTCACCCCTCCACTTT CASSPGRLAGSPLHF
few TRBD1 TRBJ2-5 TRBV7-8 TGTGCCAGCAGCTTTCCGGGACAGGACCAAGAGACCCAGTACTTC CASSFPGQDQETQYF
. . TRBJ1-2 TRBV20-1 TGCAGTGCTAGAGATTGGGGGAACTATGGCTACACCTTC CSARDWGNYGYTF
. . TRBJ2-3 TRBV6-1 TGTGCCAGCCTACGGGCTTCCCCATCCACAGATACGCAGTATTTT CASLRASPSTDTQYF
. . TRBJ2-4 TRBV20-1 TGCAGTGCTAGGCCGGGGGCGAATCGGCTTCAGTACTTC CSARPGANRLQYF
many . TRBJ1-5 TRBV6-5 TGTGCCAGCAGTACTTATAGCAATCAGCCCCAGCATTTT CASSTYSNQPQHF
. . TRBJ1-5 TRBV10-3 TGTGCCATCTCAGGAGGAGACAATCAGCCCCAGCATTTT CAISGGDNQPQHF
. TRBD1 TRBJ1-1 TRBV6-6 TGTGCCAGCAGTTACTCTTTGGCAGGGGGAGCTTTCTTT CASSYSLAGGAFF
many . TRBJ2-5 TRBV29-1 TGCAGCGGGAATTCGAAAGAGACCCAGTACTTC CSGNSKETQYF
. . TRBJ2-5 TRBV5-5 TGTGCCAGCAGCCGGGTCGGGGTGAGGGGTCAAGAGACCCAGTACTTC CASSRVGVRGQETQYF
few . TRBJ2-7 TRBV6-5 TGTGCCAGCAGTTACTCCGCTAAATACTACGAGCAGTACTTC CASSYSAKYYEQYF
many . TRBJ2-1 TRBV2 TGTGCCAGCAGCGGGGGTCCCTACAATGAGCAGTTCTTC CASSGGPYNEQFF
many TRBD2 TRBJ2-5 TRBV12-3/TRBV12-4 TGTGCCAGCACCCTTGGGGCGGGGGAGGGGACCCAGTACTTC CASTLGAGEGTQYF
. . TRBJ2-5 TRBV7-9 TGTGCCAGCAGCTTATCGCAGCTCCAAGAGACCCAGTACTTC CASSLSQLQETQYF
. TRBD1 TRBJ1-5 TRBV29-1 TGCAGCGGAAGGACAGGGGAAGGGCCCCAGCATTTT CSGRTGEGPQHF
. TRBD1 TRBJ1-1 TRBV5-1 TGCGCCAGCAGCAATCAGGGGGTGAACACTGAAGCTTTCTTT CASSNQGVNTEAFF
. . TRBJ1-1 TRBV7-2 TGTGCCAGCAGCTTAGTAGGGGGGCTTGAAGCTTTCTTT CASSLVGGLEAFF
many . TRBJ2-7 TRBV5-1 TGCGCCAGCAGCTCTATGACAGAGGGCTACGAGCAGTACTTC CASSSMTEGYEQYF
few TRBD1 TRBJ1-6 TRBV7-2 TGTGCCAGCAGCATGGGGACAGCTATTCCAGCCTCACCCCTCCACTTT CASSMGTAIPASPLHF
few . TRBJ2-1 TRBV9 TGTGCCAGCAGCGTAGGGGGTCTACGCGGGGTGGGAGAGCAGTTCTTC CASSVGGLRGVGEQFF
few . TRBJ1-2 TRBV19 TGTGCCAGTAACTCTTACGCGGCGGCGACACATGGCTACACCTTC CASNSYAAATHGYTF
. . TRBJ2-7 TRBV7-6 TGTGCCAGCAGCTTACAGACAGCCTCCTACGAGCAGTACTTC CASSLQTASYEQYF
. . TRBJ2-1 TRBV12-3/TRBV12-4 TGTGCCAGCAGTTTGATGGGGGATGAGCAGTTCTTC CASSLMGDEQFF
few TRBD1 TRBJ2-2 TRBV12-3/TRBV12-4 TGTGCCAGCAGCCCCGGGACAGGGATTTCCGGGGAGCTGTTTTTT CASSPGTGISGELFF
. . TRBJ1-5 TRBV15 TGTGCCACCAGCAGGTTCGGAAGTCAGCCCCAGCATTTT CATSRFGSQPQHF
many TRBD2 TRBJ2-3 TRBV24-1 TGTGCCACCAGTGATGTCAGCGGGGGGGCCGCAGATACGCAGTATTTT CATSDVSGGAADTQYF
few TRBD1 TRBJ1-1 TRBV6-5 TGTGCCAGCAAACCGGGACAGAAAAACACTGAAGCTTTCTTT CASKPGQKNTEAFF
few TRBD1 TRBJ2-3 TRBV7-2 TGTGCCAGCAGATCGGACCCCGGGACAGCTGAAGCGAATACGCAGTATTTT CASRSDPGTAEANTQYF
. TRBD1 TRBJ1-2 TRBV7-2 TGTGCCAGCAGCCGGGGGGGGGACAGGGAGTCTGCTGGCTACACCTTC CASSRGGDRESAGYTF
few TRBD1 TRBJ1-5 TRBV19 TGTGCCAGTATAGGGAGACAGGGTCAGAATCAGCCCCAGCATTTT CASIGRQGQNQPQHF
many . TRBJ2-5 TRBV6-5 TGTGCCAGCAGGCCAGGGGGGCGTGAGACCCAGTACTTC CASRPGGRETQYF
. TRBD2 TRBJ2-7 TRBV5-1 TGCGCCAGCAGCGGCACCGGGGGGTCCTACGAGCAGTACTTC CASSGTGGSYEQYF
few . TRBJ1-1 TRBV5-1 TGCGCCAGCAGTCGGGACGGAAATGAAGCTTTCTTT CASSRDGNEAFF
. . TRBJ2-7 TRBV6-2/TRBV6-3 TGTGCCAGCAGTTTCATTGGGACCTTCGGATTCTACGAGCAGTACTTC CASSFIGTFGFYEQYF
. . TRBJ2-3 TRBV12-3/TRBV12-4 TGTGCCAGCAGTTTAGTAGGGAACACAGATACGCAGTATTTT CASSLVGNTDTQYF
. TRBD2 TRBJ2-3 TRBV18 TGTGCCAGCTCACCGACTAGCGCCCAACATACGCAGTATTTT CASSPTSAQHTQYF
few . TRBJ2-5 TRBV18 TGTGCCAGCTCACCAGGTTTCTGGAAGGAGACCCAGTACTTC CASSPGFWKETQYF
. . TRBJ1-1 TRBV7-2 TGTGCCAGCAGCTACAGGAGAAACACTGAAGTTTTCTTT CASSYRRNTEVFF
few . TRBJ2-1 TRBV5-1 TGCGCCAGCAGCCGCCCCCCCTCCTTTGAGCAGTTCTTC CASSRPPSFEQFF
. . TRBJ1-1 TRBV7-2 TGTGCCAGCAGCTTAGTGTCTACCTACACTGAAGCTTTCTTT CASSLVSTYTEAFF
. . TRBJ1-4 TRBV7-2 TGTGCCAGCAGTAAGGGCCTGGGGCGCGAGTCCCTGTTTTTT CASSKGLGRESLFF
many TRBD2 TRBJ2-1 TRBV20-1 TGCAGTGCTTTTAGCGGGGGGGGCCGGGGATACAATGAGCAGTTCTTC CSAFSGGGRGYNEQFF
few . TRBJ2-1 TRBV7-8 TGTGCCAGCAGCTTAGTAGAGGGATACAATGAGCAGTTCTTC CASSLVEGYNEQFF
few . TRBJ2-7 TRBV20-1 TGCAGTGGGGACACGGTGGTTCCCGAGCAGTACTTC CSGDTVVPEQYF
. . TRBJ2-1 TRBV7-9 TGTGCCATCGCGGGGGCGGGCGGCAGTTACAATGAGCAGTTCTTC CAIAGAGGSYNEQFF
few . TRBJ2-7 TRBV7-9 TGTGCCAGCAGCCCCCTAGGGGGGTCGGCCTACGAGCAGTACTTC CASSPLGGSAYEQYF
few . TRBJ2-2 TRBV20-1 TGCAGTGCTAGAGATATTACCCGGGGGAACACCGGGGAGCTGTTTTTT CSARDITRGNTGELFF
once TRBD2 TRBJ2-7 TRBV20-1 TGCTGTGCCCAAAATCGCCGGACTAGCGGGGGTAACGAGCAGTACTTC CCAQNRRTSGGNEQYF
many . TRBJ2-1 TRBV6-5 TGTGCCAGCAGTTATTCCCGCGGAAATGAGCAGTTCTTC CASSYSRGNEQFF
few TRBD1 TRBJ2-1 TRBV5-5 TGTGCCAGCAGCTTGTCGACAGGGCCGAATGAGCAGTTCTTC CASSLSTGPNEQFF